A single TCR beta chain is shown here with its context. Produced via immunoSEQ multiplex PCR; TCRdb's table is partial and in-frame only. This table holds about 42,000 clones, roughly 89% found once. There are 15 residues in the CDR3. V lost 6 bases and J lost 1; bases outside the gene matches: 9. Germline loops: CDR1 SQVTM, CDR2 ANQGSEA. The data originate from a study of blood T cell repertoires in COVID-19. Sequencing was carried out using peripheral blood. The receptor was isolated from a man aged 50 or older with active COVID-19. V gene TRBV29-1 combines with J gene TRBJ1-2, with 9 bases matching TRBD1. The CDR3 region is CSVDRTGDLNYGYTF. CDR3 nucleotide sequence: TGCAGCGTCGACCGGACAGGGGATCTTAACTATGGCTACACCTTC.